This TCR beta chain was recovered during a study of molecular identifiers for immune sequencing clone quantification. Looking at the study overall: Within a replicate experiment, RNA obtained from either about 20,000 or 100,000 naive CD8 cells was divided into five aliquots, and four of those aliquots were then sequenced.

This CDR3 contains 14 residues. The V gene's germline CDR1 is PRHDT and CDR2 FYEKMQ (reference sequence). Trimming shortened V by 0 bases and J by 1 base, and 7 bases separated the two germline ends. TCRdb independently ran MiXCR on the PCR reads; one entry per CDR3 protein. The sample consists of more than 70,000 distinct CDR3 sequences, 21% of them appearing once. The specimen was naive CD8+ T cells from blood, with Jurkat cell RNA spiked in. The subset: FACS-sorted CD8+CD4-CCR7+CD45RA+ naive T cells. This receptor was taken from a human donor in good health. Some libraries in this study had Jurkat cell RNA spiked in. V is TRBV13 and J is TRBJ2-7; D not resolved. The DNA of the CDR3 is TGTGCCAGCAGCTTAGGGGGCGAATCCTACGAGCAGTACTTC. This sequence encodes CASSLGGESYEQYF.